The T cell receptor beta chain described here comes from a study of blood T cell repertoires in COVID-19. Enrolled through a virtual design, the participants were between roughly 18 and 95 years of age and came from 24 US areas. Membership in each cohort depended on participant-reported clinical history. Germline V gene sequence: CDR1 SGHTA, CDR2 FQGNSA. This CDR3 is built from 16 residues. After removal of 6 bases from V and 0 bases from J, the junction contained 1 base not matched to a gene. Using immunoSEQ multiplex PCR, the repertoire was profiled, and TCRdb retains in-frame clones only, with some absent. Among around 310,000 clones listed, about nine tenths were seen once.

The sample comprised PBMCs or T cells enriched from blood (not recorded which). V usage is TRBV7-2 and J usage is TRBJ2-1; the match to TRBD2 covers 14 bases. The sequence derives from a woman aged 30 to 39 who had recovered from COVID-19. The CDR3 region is CASRGLAGVSYNEQFF. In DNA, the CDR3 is TGTGCCAGCAGGGGACTAGCGGGAGTCTCCTACAATGAGCAGTTCTTC.